This T cell receptor (beta chain) comes out of a study of cytomegalovirus exposure and HLA in healthy donors. Study outcomes and limitations: Information on immune exposure was restricted to one variable (CMV serostatus). In an earlier analysis, about 87% or about 30%: the productive usage of most TCR beta V segments.

The donors (healthy individuals) were bone marrow donors. Whereas donors were nominally healthy upon sampling, unrecorded immune exposures were probable. This CDR3 has 14 residues. V was pared by 4 bases and J by 3 bases, with 14 bases between. Germline V CDR1 and CDR2: SQVTM, ANQGSEA. This clone was detected only a few times. What it recognizes is unknown. Additional DNA sequences in this sample encode the identical CDR3. 60 Vbeta and 13 Jbeta primers were used in PCR. Using immunoSEQ multiplex PCR, the repertoire was profiled, and TCRdb retains in-frame clones only, with some absent. Of 120,000 to 150,000 clones in the sample, 72% are singletons; the top ten hold roughly 2.1%.

The sequenced material came from PBMCs. The chain couples TRBV29-1 to TRBJ2-3, with TRBD2 as a possible D gene (5 bases). This receptor was obtained from a man between 40 and 49 years old in good health and CMV-seronegative. CDR3 in DNA: TGCAGCGTTGTGGGAAGCGGTGGGACAGATACGCAGTATTTT. Amino acid sequence: CSVVGSGGTDTQYF.